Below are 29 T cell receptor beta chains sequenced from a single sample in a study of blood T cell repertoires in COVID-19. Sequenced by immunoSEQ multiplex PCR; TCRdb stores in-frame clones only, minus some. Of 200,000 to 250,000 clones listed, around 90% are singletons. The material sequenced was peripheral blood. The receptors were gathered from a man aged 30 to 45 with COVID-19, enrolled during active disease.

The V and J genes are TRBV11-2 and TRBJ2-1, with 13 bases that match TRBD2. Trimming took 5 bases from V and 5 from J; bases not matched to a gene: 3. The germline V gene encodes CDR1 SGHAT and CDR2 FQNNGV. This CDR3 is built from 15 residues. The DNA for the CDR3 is TGTGCCAGCAGCAAAACTAGCGGGGGGGACAATGAGCAGTTCTTC. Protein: CASSKTSGGDNEQFF.

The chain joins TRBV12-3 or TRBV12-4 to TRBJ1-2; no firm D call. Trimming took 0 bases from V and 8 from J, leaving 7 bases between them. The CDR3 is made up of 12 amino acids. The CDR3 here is CASSLASVGYTF. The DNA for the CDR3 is TGTGCCAGCAGTTTAGCGTCCGTGGGCTACACCTTC.

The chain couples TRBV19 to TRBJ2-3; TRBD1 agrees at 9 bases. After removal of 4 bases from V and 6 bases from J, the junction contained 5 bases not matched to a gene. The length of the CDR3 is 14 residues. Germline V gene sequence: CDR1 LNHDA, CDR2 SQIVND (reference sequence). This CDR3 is CASSTQGAGDTQYF. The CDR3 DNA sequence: TGTGCCAGTAGTACACAGGGGGCAGGGGATACGCAGTATTTT. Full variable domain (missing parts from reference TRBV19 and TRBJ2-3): DGGITQSPKYLFRKEGQNVTLSCEQNLNHDAMYWYRQDPGQGLRLIYYSQIVNDFQKGDIAEGYSVSREKKESFPLTVTSAQKNPTAFYLCASSTQGAGDTQYFGPGTRLTVL.

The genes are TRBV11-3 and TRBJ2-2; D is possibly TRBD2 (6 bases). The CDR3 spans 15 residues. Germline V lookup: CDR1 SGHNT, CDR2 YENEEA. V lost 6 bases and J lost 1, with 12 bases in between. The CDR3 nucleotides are TGTGCCAGCAGTTCCCCCGGGAGGAACACCGGGGAGCTGTTTTTT. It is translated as CASSSPGRNTGELFF.

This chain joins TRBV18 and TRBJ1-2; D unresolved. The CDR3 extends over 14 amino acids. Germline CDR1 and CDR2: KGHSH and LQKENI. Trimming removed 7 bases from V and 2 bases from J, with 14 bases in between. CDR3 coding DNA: TGTGCCAGCTGGGCGGGAGCTCAAAACTATGGCTACACCTTC. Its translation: CASWAGAQNYGYTF.

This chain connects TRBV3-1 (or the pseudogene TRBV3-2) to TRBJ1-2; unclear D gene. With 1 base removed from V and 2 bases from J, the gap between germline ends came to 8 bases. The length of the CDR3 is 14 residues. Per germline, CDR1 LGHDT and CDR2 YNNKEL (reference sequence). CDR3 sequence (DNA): TGTGCCAGCAGCCAAGTAAACAGCAACTATGGCTACACCTTC. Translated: CASSQVNSNYGYTF.

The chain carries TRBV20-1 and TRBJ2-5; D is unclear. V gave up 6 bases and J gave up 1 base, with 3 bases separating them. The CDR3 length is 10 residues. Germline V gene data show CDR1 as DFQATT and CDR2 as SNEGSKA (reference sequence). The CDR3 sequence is CSAGQETQYF. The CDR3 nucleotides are TGCAGTGCCGGCCAAGAGACCCAGTACTTC.

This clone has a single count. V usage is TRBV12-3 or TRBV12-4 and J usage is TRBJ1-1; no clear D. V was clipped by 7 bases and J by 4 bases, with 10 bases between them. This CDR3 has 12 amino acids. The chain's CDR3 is CASNIIATEAFF. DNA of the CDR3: TGTGCCAGCAACATTATAGCCACTGAAGCTTTCTTT.

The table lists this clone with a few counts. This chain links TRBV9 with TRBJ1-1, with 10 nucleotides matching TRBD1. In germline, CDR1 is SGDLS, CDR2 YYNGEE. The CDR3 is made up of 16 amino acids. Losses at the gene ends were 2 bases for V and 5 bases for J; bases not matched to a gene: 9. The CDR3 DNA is TGTGCCAGCAGCGTGACAGGGGGCGCCCGCCGGACTGAAGCTTTCTTT. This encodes CASSVTGGARRTEAFF.

The CDR3 here is CASSNAGDPTDTQYF. CDR3 bases: TGTGCCAGCAGTAACGCAGGGGACCCCACAGATACGCAGTATTTT. The V gene is TRBV6-5, the J gene TRBJ2-3, with D possibly being TRBD1 (6 bases). This CDR3 contains 15 residues. V lost 5 bases to trimming and J lost 2 bases, with 14 bases between them. The germline CDR1 and CDR2 sequences are MNHEY and SVGAGI.

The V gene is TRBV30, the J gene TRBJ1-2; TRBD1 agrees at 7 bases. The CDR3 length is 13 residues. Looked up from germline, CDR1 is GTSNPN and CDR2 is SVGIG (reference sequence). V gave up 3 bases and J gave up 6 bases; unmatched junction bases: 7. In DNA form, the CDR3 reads TGTGCCTGGAGCTCCAGGGGGGCCCATGGCTACACCTTC. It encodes CAWSSRGAHGYTF.

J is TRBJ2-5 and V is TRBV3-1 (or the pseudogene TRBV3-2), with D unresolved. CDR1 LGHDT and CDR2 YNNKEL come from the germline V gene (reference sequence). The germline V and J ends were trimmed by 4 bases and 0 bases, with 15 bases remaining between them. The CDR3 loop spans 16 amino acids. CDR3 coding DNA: TGTGCCAGCAGCCCTTTACGTTTAGTGAACCAAGAGACCCAGTACTTC. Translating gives CASSPLRLVNQETQYF.

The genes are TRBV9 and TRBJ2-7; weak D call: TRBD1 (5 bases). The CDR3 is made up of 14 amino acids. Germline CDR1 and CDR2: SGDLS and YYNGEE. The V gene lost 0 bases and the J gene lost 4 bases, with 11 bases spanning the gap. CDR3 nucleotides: TGTGCCAGCAGCGTAGGGGGCCTTTCTTACGAGCAGTACTTC. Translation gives CASSVGGLSYEQYF.

The CDR3 region has the DNA TGCGCCAGCAGCCGGGAGGGACAGCGATATGAAAAACTGTTTTTT. Encoded protein: CASSREGQRYEKLFF. The rearrangement joins TRBV5-1 to TRBJ1-4; 7 bases fit TRBD1. CDR1 and CDR2 (germline): SGHRS, YFSETQ. V lost 4 bases, J lost 6 bases, and 9 bases stayed unmatched. The CDR3 is made up of 15 amino acids.

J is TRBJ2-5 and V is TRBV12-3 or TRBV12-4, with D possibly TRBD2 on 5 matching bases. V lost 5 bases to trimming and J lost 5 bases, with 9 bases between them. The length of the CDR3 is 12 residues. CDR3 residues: CASSPPGETQYF. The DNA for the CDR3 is TGTGCCAGCAGTCCCCCGGGGGAGACCCAGTACTTC.

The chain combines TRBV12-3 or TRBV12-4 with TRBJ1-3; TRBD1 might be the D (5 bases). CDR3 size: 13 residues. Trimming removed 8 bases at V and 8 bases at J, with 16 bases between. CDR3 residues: CASRMGGEDTIYF. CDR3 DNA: TGTGCCAGCCGGATGGGAGGGGAGGACACCATATATTTT.

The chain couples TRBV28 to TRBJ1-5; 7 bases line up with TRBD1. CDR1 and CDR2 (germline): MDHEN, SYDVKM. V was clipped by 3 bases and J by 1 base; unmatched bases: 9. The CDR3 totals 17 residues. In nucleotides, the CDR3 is TGTGCCAGCAGTTTTCAACCAGGGGGTACCAGCAATCAGCCCCAGCATTTT. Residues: CASSFQPGGTSNQPQHF.

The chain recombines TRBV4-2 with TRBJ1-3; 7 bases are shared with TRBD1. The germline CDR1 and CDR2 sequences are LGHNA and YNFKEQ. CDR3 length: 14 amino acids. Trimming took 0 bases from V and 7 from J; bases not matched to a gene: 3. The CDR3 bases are TGTGCCAGCAGCCAAGAAGTACAGGGGAACACCATATATTTT. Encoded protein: CASSQEVQGNTIYF.

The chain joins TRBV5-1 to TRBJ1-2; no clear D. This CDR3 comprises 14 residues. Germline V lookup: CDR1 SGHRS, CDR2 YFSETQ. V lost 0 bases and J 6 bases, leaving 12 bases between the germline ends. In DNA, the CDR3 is TGCGCCAGCAGCTTGGGGGAGGGATTGGATGGCTACACCTTC. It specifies CASSLGEGLDGYTF.

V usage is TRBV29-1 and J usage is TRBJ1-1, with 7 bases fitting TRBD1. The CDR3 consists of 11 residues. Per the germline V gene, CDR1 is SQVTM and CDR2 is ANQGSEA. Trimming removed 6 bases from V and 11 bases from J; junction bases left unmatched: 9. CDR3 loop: CSVAPGQEAFF. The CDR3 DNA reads TGCAGCGTCGCCCCCGGACAGGAGGCTTTCTTT.

For the CDR3, the DNA is TGTGCCAGTAGTTCGGGGACAGAGCCGAACACCGGGGAGCTGTTTTTT. Encoded protein: CASSSGTEPNTGELFF. The chain combines TRBV19 with TRBJ2-2; 7 bases fit TRBD1. This CDR3 spans 16 amino acids. With 5 bases clipped from V and 0 bases from J, the junction kept 6 bases outside the gene matches. In germline, CDR1 is LNHDA, CDR2 SQIVND (reference sequence). Based on the CDR3 plus reference TRBV19 and TRBJ2-2, the full variable domain is DGGITQSPKYLFRKEGQNVTLSCEQNLNHDAMYWYRQDPGQGLRLIYYSQIVNDFQKGDIAEGYSVSREKKESFPLTVTSAQKNPTAFYLCASSSGTEPNTGELFFGEGSRLTVL.

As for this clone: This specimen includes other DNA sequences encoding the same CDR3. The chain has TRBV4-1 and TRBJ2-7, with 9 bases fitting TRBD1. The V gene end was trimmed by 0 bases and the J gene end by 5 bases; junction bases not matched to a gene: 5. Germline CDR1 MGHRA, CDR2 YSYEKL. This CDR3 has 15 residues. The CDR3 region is CASSQEPDRGDEQYF. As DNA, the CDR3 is TGCGCCAGCAGCCAAGAACCGGACAGGGGAGACGAGCAGTACTTC.

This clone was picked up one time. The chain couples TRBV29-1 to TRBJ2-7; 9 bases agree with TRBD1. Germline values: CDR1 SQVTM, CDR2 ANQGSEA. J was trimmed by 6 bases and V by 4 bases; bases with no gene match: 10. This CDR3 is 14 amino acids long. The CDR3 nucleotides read TGCAGCGTTGGGGGGACAGGGATCAACAGCGAGCAGTACTTC. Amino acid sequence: CSVGGTGINSEQYF.

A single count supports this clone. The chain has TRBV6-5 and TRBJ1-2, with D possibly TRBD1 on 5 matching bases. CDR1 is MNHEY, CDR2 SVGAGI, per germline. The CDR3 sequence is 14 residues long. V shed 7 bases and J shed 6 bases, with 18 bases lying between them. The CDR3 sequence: CASTVTGTLDGYTF. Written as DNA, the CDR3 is TGTGCCAGCACCGTTACCGGGACTTTGGATGGCTACACCTTC.

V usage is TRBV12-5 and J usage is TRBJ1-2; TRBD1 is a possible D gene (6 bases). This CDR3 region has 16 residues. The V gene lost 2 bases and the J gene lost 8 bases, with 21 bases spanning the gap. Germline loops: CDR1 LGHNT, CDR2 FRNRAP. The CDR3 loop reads CASGLLAQGPLRGYTF. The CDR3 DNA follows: TGTGCTAGTGGTTTGTTAGCACAGGGACCGCTGAGGGGCTACACCTTC.

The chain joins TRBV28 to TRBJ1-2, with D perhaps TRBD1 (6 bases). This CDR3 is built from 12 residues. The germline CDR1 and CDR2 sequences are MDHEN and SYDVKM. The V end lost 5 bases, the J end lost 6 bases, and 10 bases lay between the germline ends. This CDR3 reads CASSLPGDGYTF. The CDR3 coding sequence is TGTGCCAGCAGTCTCCCAGGGGATGGCTACACCTTC.

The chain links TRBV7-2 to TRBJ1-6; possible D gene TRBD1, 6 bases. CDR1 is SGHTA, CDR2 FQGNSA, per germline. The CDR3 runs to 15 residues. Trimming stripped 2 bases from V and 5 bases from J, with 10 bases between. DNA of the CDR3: TGTGCCAGCAGCTTAATGGGACAAGATAATTCACCCCTCCACTTT. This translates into CASSLMGQDNSPLHF. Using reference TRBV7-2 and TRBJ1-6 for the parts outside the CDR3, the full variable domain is GAGVSQSPSNKVTEKGKDVELRCDPISGHTALYWYRQSLGQGLEFLIYFQGNSAPDKSGLPSDRFSAERTGGSVSTLTIQRTQQEDSAVYLCASSLMGQDNSPLHFGNGTRLTVT.

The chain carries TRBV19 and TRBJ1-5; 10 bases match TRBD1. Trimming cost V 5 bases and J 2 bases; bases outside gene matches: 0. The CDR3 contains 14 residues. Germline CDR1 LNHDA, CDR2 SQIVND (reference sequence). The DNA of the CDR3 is TGTGCCAGTAGTGGGACAGGGGGCAATCAGCCCCAGCATTTT. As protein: CASSGTGGNQPQHF.

The CDR3 DNA sequence: TGTGCCACCAGCAAAGGAGATTCGGGTTCCTACAATGAGCAGTTCTTC. Protein: CATSKGDSGSYNEQFF. This sequence joins TRBV15 and TRBJ2-1, with no clear D. Germline assignment: CDR1 LNHNV and CDR2 YYDKDF (reference sequence). The CDR3 is 16 residues long. V was cut by 4 bases and J by 1 base, with 14 bases left in between.